This is a list of T cell receptor beta chains from one sample in a study of T cells in lung cancer brain metastases. Method: immunoSEQ multiplex PCR; TCRdb's copy keeps in-frame clones and lacks some. The sample holds 5,600 or so clones, 75% to 90% seen once. Sequenced material: tumor tissue from a brain metastasis. All receptors derive from a man aged 45-60 years with non-small cell lung cancer that had spread to the brain. The CDR3 runs from the conserved cysteine through the conserved F or W. The order of the fields is D gene, V gene, J gene, clone size, CDR3 DNA, CDR3 protein. A D gene is named only where the DNA matches it firmly. Clone size, where shown, is once, few, many, or a class for clones that have expanded.

>TRBD2|TRBV14|TRBJ2-3|-
TGTGCCAGCGGACGGGGGGGCACAGATACGCAGTATTTT
CASGRGGTDTQYF
>-|TRBV5-1|TRBJ2-2|once
TGCGCCAGCAGTTTCTGGGGCGAAGGGTTTGGGGAGCTGTTTTTT
CASSFWGEGFGELFF
>-|TRBV6-5|TRBJ1-1|-
TGTGCCAGCACTGGACGGTCCATTGAAGCTTTCTTT
CASTGRSIEAFF
>-|TRBV30|TRBJ1-1|-
TGTGCCTGGGCGGACTTTTCGAACACTGAAGCTTTCTTT
CAWADFSNTEAFF
>TRBD2|TRBV4-2|TRBJ2-7|-
TGTGCCAGCAGCCAGGCCCCTCCCGCTAGCGGGGGCTCCTACGAGCAGTACTTC
CASSQAPPASGGSYEQYF
>TRBD1|TRBV11-2|TRBJ2-7|once
TGTGCCAGCAGCCCGCGGACAGGCCCCTACGAGCAGTACTTC
CASSPRTGPYEQYF
>TRBD2|TRBV4-3|TRBJ2-7|-
TGCGCCAGCAGCCAAGAGTGGTCTAGCGGGCCATCATACGAGCAGTACTTC
CASSQEWSSGPSYEQYF
>-|TRBV11-2|TRBJ1-3|-
TGTGCCAGCAGCTTAGGAAACACCATATATTTT
CASSLGNTIYF
>TRBD1|TRBV7-9|TRBJ1-2|-
TGTGCCAGCAGCTCCCGGGACAGCTATGGCTACACCTTC
CASSSRDSYGYTF
>TRBD1|TRBV6-5|TRBJ1-2|-
TGTGCCAGCAGGCAAGGACAGGGTGGTGGCTACACCTTC
CASRQGQGGGYTF
>TRBD1|TRBV5-1|TRBJ2-3|-
TGCGCCAGCAGCACGGGACAGGGGTTATCAGATACGCAGTATTTT
CASSTGQGLSDTQYF
>-|TRBV4-2|TRBJ1-4|-
TGTGCCAGCAGCCAAGATTATAGAAATGAAAAACTGTTTTTT
CASSQDYRNEKLFF
>-|TRBV11-2|TRBJ2-3|-
TGTGCCAGCAGCTTTATACCTAGCACAGATACGCAGTATTTT
CASSFIPSTDTQYF
>TRBD1|TRBV5-4|TRBJ1-1|-
TGTGCCAGCAGAGGACGAGGGACAGGGCTGAACACTGAAGCTTTCTTT
CASRGRGTGLNTEAFF
>-|TRBV9|TRBJ2-7|-
TGTGCCAGCAGCGTAGGACAACTGAGCTCCTACGAGCAGTACTTC
CASSVGQLSSYEQYF
>TRBD1|TRBV11-2|TRBJ1-1|-
TGTGCCAGCAGCCCAGGGGGGGCTGAAGCTTTCTTT
CASSPGGAEAFF
>TRBD1|TRBV30|TRBJ2-1|-
TGTGCCTGGAGCCTCTTGACAGGGGTGAATGAACAATTCTTC
CAWSLLTGVNEQFF